These 14 T cell receptor beta chains were all obtained from the same sample, sequenced in a study of neurological immune-mediated disorders. Time point here: technical triplicate 1. A single record per CDR3 protein comes from TCRdb applying MiXCR to the 5' RACE reads. The sample lists roughly 41,000 distinct CDR3 sequences; roughly 11% were seen once. Material for sequencing was PBMCs. These receptors all stem from a man aged 55-75 years with HTLV-1-associated myelopathy (HAM/TSP).

The chain employs TRBV6-5 and TRBJ2-2, with D perhaps given as TRBD1 or TRBD2 (6 bases each). Trimming took 2 bases from V and 3 from J, leaving 13 bases between them. This CDR3 region has 16 residues. Looked up from germline, CDR1 is MNHEY and CDR2 is SVGAGI. The CDR3 DNA reads TGTGCCAGCAGTTACGCCGGGGGCCCCCACACCGGGGAGCTGTTTTTT. Amino acid sequence: CASSYAGGPHTGELFF.

This clonotype was seen ten or more times. The rearrangement links TRBV27 to TRBJ2-2; TRBD2 might be the D (6 bases). CDR3 length equals 15 residues. Per the germline V gene, CDR1 is MNHEY and CDR2 is SMNVEV (reference sequence). Trimming cost V 6 bases and J 3 bases, with 14 bases left between them. CDR3 sequence reads: CASRPRGFDTGELFF. In nucleotides, the CDR3 is TGTGCCAGCAGGCCTCGGGGGTTCGACACCGGGGAGCTGTTTTTT.

Many counts were recorded for this clonotype. This chain joins TRBV5-1 and TRBJ2-1; TRBD1 agrees at 8 bases. The CDR3 consists of 17 residues. CDR1 and CDR2 (germline): SGHRS, YFSETQ. V lost 0 bases and J lost 2; bases outside the gene matches: 7. Written as DNA, the CDR3 is TGCGCCAGCAGCTTGGAGTGGGGGACAGGAGCCTACAATGAGCAGTTCTTC. This codes for CASSLEWGTGAYNEQFF.

This clonotype was picked up many times. V usage is TRBV28 and J usage is TRBJ2-7, with TRBD2 matching over 8 bases. Germline V gene data show CDR1 as MDHEN and CDR2 as SYDVKM. The CDR3 is made up of 13 amino acids. V was clipped by 4 bases and J by 5 bases; unmatched bases: 4. The CDR3 coding sequence is TGTGCCAGCAGTTCCGCGACTAGCGACGAGCAGTACTTC. Translation gives CASSSATSDEQYF.

This clonotype was observed at least ten times. The chain recombines TRBV6-2 or TRBV6-3 with TRBJ2-7, with D hard to call. Germline V gene sequence: CDR1 MNHEY, CDR2 SVGEGT. V lost 2 bases and J lost 4, with 6 bases in between. This CDR3 has 12 residues. The DNA of the CDR3 is TGTGCCAGCAGTTACGGAAATTACGAGCAGTACTTC. Translated, it gives CASSYGNYEQYF.

The V call is TRBV20-1, the J call TRBJ2-1; 12 bases match TRBD2. The CDR3 consists of 16 residues. V was pared by 5 bases and J by 0 bases, with 5 bases of the junction left unmatched. CDR1 is DFQATT, CDR2 SNEGSKA, per germline (reference sequence). The CDR3 region has the DNA TGCAGTGCTTCACCGACTAGCGGGAGCTCCTACAATGAGCAGTTCTTC. As protein: CSASPTSGSSYNEQFF.

There are many counts of this clonotype. This chain uses TRBV24-1 with TRBJ1-4; possible D gene TRBD1, 6 bases. The CDR3 length is 18 residues. V was shortened by 2 bases and J by 7 bases, with 22 bases between the two germline ends. The germline gives CDR1 KGHDR, CDR2 SFDVKD. Here the CDR3 reads CATSDWDRNGGFGEKLFF. CDR3 DNA sequence: TGTGCCACCAGTGATTGGGACCGAAATGGGGGCTTTGGTGAAAAACTGTTTTTT.

This clonotype is classed as medium-sized (0.01 to 0.1%). V is TRBV25-1 and J is TRBJ2-1; a weak D match, TRBD2 (6 bases). This CDR3 region has 16 residues. The V gene's germline CDR1 is MGHDK and CDR2 SYGVNS. Trimming stripped 2 bases from V and 0 bases from J, with 11 bases between. CDR3 sequence (DNA): TGTGCCAGCAGTGAACCTCGGGGGTACTCCTACAATGAGCAGTTCTTC. This codes for CASSEPRGYSYNEQFF.

This clonotype has ten or more counts. The J gene is TRBJ2-3, the V gene TRBV5-6; 9 bases agree with TRBD2. J was trimmed by 4 bases and V by 4 bases; bases with no gene match: 10. CDR3 length: 16 amino acids. Germline CDR1 reads SGHDT; CDR2 reads YYEEEE. CDR3 amino acids: CASSLGRSGRSDTQYF. The CDR3, as DNA: TGTGCCAGCAGCCTGGGTAGGAGCGGGAGGTCAGATACGCAGTATTTT.

This clonotype came up many times. The rearrangement joins TRBV5-1 to TRBJ2-7; the match to TRBD2 covers 13 bases. The germline CDR1 and CDR2 sequences are SGHRS and YFSETQ. V shed 2 bases and J 9 bases; nucleotides not matched to a gene: 8. The CDR3 spans 15 residues. CDR3 protein: CASSFSTSGGEWQYF. CDR3 sequence (DNA): TGCGCCAGCAGCTTTTCTACTAGCGGGGGGGAGTGGCAGTACTTC.

This clonotype was seen at least ten times. The DNA of the CDR3 is TGTGCCAGCAGTTCTAGACAGGGGAACACCGGGGAGCTGTTTTTT. Protein product: CASSSRQGNTGELFF. The chain combines TRBV9 with TRBJ2-2; 7 positions agree with TRBD1. Per germline, CDR1 SGDLS and CDR2 YYNGEE. The CDR3 loop spans 15 amino acids. V shed 5 bases, J shed 1 base, and the junction held 5 bases outside the gene matches.

This clonotype counts as medium-sized (0.01 to 0.1%). The chain recombines TRBV20-1 with TRBJ1-4; D remains ambiguous. The CDR3 extends over 13 amino acids. Trimming took off 3 bases at V and 2 bases at J, with 7 bases between the two ends. The germline V gene has CDR1 DFQATT and CDR2 SNEGSKA (reference sequence). The CDR3 region is CSARSATNEKLFF. The CDR3 coding sequence is TGCAGTGCTAGGTCCGCGACTAATGAAAAACTGTTTTTT.

This clonotype is categorized as medium-sized. The gene calls are TRBV7-3 and TRBJ2-3; possibly TRBD1 or TRBD2 for D (5 bases each). Germline V lookup: CDR1 SGHTA, CDR2 FQGTGA. Trimming pared 3 bases from V and 6 bases from J, leaving 13 bases between. CDR3 length equals 14 residues. In DNA form, the CDR3 reads TGTGCCAGCAGCTTGGGACCCAAGGCCGATACGCAGTATTTT. Translated: CASSLGPKADTQYF.

This clonotype came up many times. V gene TRBV7-9 combines with J gene TRBJ2-1; the match to TRBD1 covers 7 bases. The CDR3 has 15 amino acids. Unmatched junction bases numbered 6, after V lost 6 bases and J lost 1 base. Germline-derived CDR1 and CDR2 are SEHNR and FQNEAQ (reference sequence). CDR3 coding DNA: TGTGCCAGCAGTGCTCGGACAGGTTCCTACAATGAGCAGTTCTTC. Its protein product is CASSARTGSYNEQFF.